This TCR beta chain was documented in a study of blood T cell repertoires in COVID-19. The CDR3 contains 14 residues. V dropped 3 bases and J dropped 4; count of bases not matched to a gene: 5. Germline assignment: CDR1 LNHDA and CDR2 SQIVND (reference sequence). Using immunoSEQ multiplex PCR, the repertoire was profiled, and TCRdb retains in-frame clones only, with some absent. The table records some 70,000 clones, 85% to 90% of them present only once. The chain has TRBV19 and TRBJ2-7, with 8 positions matching TRBD2. This clonotype was sampled from a man in his forties or fifties with acute or convalescent COVID-19. Sequencing input: peripheral blood. The chain's CDR3 is CASSIGGARYEQYF. As DNA, the CDR3 is TGTGCCAGTAGTATCGGGGGGGCCCGGTACGAGCAGTACTTC.